The clone carrying this T cell receptor beta chain was recorded a few times. The antigen is undetermined. The sample originates from a study of early T cells in non-severe SARS-CoV-2 infection. As for the study in general: Sequencing targeted bulk RNA from unsorted whole blood, leaving chains unpaired.

CDR1 DFQATT and CDR2 SNEGSKA come from the germline V gene (reference sequence). This CDR3 contains 13 residues. With V trimmed by 3 bases and J by 8 bases, 9 bases remained unmatched. Separate cDNA molecules each had unique molecular identifiers attached to them. TCRdb re-analysed the 5' RACE reads in MiXCR, keeping a single row per CDR3 protein. The sample carries about 80,000 distinct CDR3 sequences, around 13% recorded once. General study points: The VDJdb matching leaned toward anti-spike CD8 responses and overlooked private and CD4 specificities.

The TCR originated in an adult who was a healthcare worker with PCR-confirmed SARS-CoV-2 infection or an uninfected control (not recorded which). The genes are TRBV20-1 and TRBJ1-2; TRBD1 aligns across 7 bases. What was sequenced was whole blood. The CDR3 protein is CSASPQGERGYTF. The CDR3 DNA follows: TGCAGTGCTAGCCCCCAGGGGGAAAGAGGCTACACCTTC.